One and the same sample provided the 27 T cell receptor beta chains below, sequenced in a study of shared clonotypes between healthy human individuals. Naive CD8 cells lacked CD45RO and underwent positive selection for CCR7, leaving out terminally differentiated effector memory CD45RA+ cells. Repertoires were generated with immunoSEQ multiplex PCR, while TCRdb's copy carries only in-frame clones and drops some. This table holds about 2.2 million clones, approximately 92% found once. What was sequenced was naive CD8+ T cells from PBMCs. These receptors all come from a man aged 18 to 30 in good health. Some clones in this sample may be carry-over from other donors' samples.

This clone appeared a few times. Other DNA sequences in this specimen translate into the identical CDR3. The rearrangement links TRBV28 to TRBJ1-5; no reliable D call. Germline V lookup: CDR1 MDHEN, CDR2 SYDVKM. This CDR3 contains 13 residues. V was cut by 3 bases and J by 4 bases, with 7 bases left in between. For the CDR3, the DNA is TGTGCCAGCAGTTTGTCTACGAATCAGCCCCAGCATTTT. Protein sequence: CASSLSTNQPQHF.

The chain uses TRBV7-9 and TRBJ2-7, with TRBD2 matching 8 bases. Losses at the gene ends were 5 bases for V and 7 bases for J; bases not matched to a gene: 16. CDR1 is SEHNR and CDR2 is FQNEAQ in the germline V gene (reference sequence). The CDR3 covers 16 residues. CDR3 DNA: TGTGCCAGCAGCCCTCCCAGGGCGGGAGGCAGAGAAGAGCAGTACTTC. Its protein is CASSPPRAGGREEQYF.

V is TRBV30 and J is TRBJ1-5; possible D gene TRBD1, 5 bases. Germline V gene lookup returns CDR1 GTSNPN and CDR2 SVGIG (reference sequence). Trimming left V 7 bases short and J 3 bases short, with 16 bases between. The CDR3 is 14 amino acids. The DNA of the CDR3 is TGTGCCTACACAATCGACAGATACAATCAGCCCCAGCATTTT. It encodes CAYTIDRYNQPQHF.

This clone occurred a few times. This chain links TRBV9 with TRBJ1-1; D not certain. V lost 3 bases, J lost 0 bases, and 9 bases lay in between. The germline V gene encodes CDR1 SGDLS and CDR2 YYNGEE. The CDR3 contains 14 residues. The CDR3 sequence: CASSGEGVNTEAFF. For the CDR3, the DNA is TGTGCCAGCAGCGGAGAGGGAGTGAACACTGAAGCTTTCTTT.

The DNA of the CDR3 is TGCGCCAGCAACCCCTGGGGGGGTAACTATGGCTACACCTTC. It yields the protein CASNPWGGNYGYTF. This chain connects TRBV5-1 to TRBJ1-2, with D possibly TRBD1 on 5 matching bases. The CDR3 is 14 amino acids. Trimming shortened V by 6 bases and J by 1 base, and 13 bases separated the two germline ends. Germline values: CDR1 SGHRS, CDR2 YFSETQ. The complete variable domain, with remaining parts taken from reference TRBV5-1 and TRBJ1-2, reads KAGVTQTPRYLIKTRGQQVTLSCSPISGHRSVSWYQQTPGQGLQFLFEYFSETQRNKGNFPGRFSGRQFSNSRSEMNVSTLELGDSALYLCASNPWGGNYGYTFGSGTRLTVV.

The V call is TRBV27, the J call TRBJ2-7; 12 nucleotides agree with TRBD1. This CDR3 region has 15 residues. V lost 2 bases and J lost 3; bases outside the gene matches: 2. Germline CDR1 is MNHEY and CDR2 is SMNVEV (reference sequence). The CDR3 DNA follows: TGTGCCAGCAGTTTAGGGACAGGGGGCCACTACGAGCAGTACTTC. Translation: CASSLGTGGHYEQYF.

This clone was observed once. The chain has TRBV7-6 and TRBJ2-1, with 10 bases fitting TRBD2. Looked up from germline, CDR1 is SGHVS and CDR2 is FNYEAQ. The CDR3 spans 15 residues. The J segment lost 3 bases and the V segment lost 5 bases, leaving 4 bases of the junction unmatched. The CDR3 here is CASSLKREGYNEQFF. DNA for the CDR3: TGTGCCAGCAGCCTTAAGCGGGAGGGCTACAATGAGCAGTTCTTC.

The chain links TRBV11-2 to TRBJ2-2; 9 bases align to TRBD1. The CDR3 has 15 residues. V lost 4 bases and J lost 3; bases outside the gene matches: 3. The germline gives CDR1 SGHAT, CDR2 FQNNGV. The CDR3 coding sequence is TGTGCCAGCAGCTCCGGGACAGGGTACACCGGGGAGCTGTTTTTT. This codes for CASSSGTGYTGELFF.

The chain's CDR3 is CSVKRAWTQYF. In nucleotides, the CDR3 is TGCAGCGTTAAGAGGGCCTGGACGCAGTATTTT. The chain recombines TRBV29-1 with TRBJ2-3; the D gene is possibly TRBD2 (5 bases). Per the germline V gene, CDR1 is SQVTM and CDR2 is ANQGSEA. The CDR3 is made up of 11 amino acids. V lost 5 bases and J lost 9, with 12 bases in between.

The chain links TRBV11-2 to TRBJ1-1; D possibly corresponds to TRBD1 (5 bases). The CDR3 is 12 amino acids. Trimming removed 5 bases from V and 11 bases from J, with 15 bases in between. Germline CDR1 SGHAT, CDR2 FQNNGV. The DNA of the CDR3 is TGTGCCAGCAGCCCAGGGCGGGAGAGGGCTTTCTTT. Amino acid sequence: CASSPGRERAFF.

The gene calls are TRBV4-2 and TRBJ1-5, with no clear D. This CDR3 has 13 amino acids. Between the trimmed V and J ends, which lost 4 bases and 4 bases, there was a span of 8 bases. Germline loops: CDR1 LGHNA, CDR2 YNFKEQ. DNA for the CDR3: TGTGCCAGCAGCCGGAACCTGAATCAGCCCCAGCATTTT. Protein product: CASSRNLNQPQHF.

V is TRBV9 and J is TRBJ1-2, with 7 positions matching TRBD1. CDR1 SGDLS and CDR2 YYNGEE come from the germline V gene. The CDR3 runs to 16 residues. The ends lost 3 bases at V and 5 bases at J; junction bases unmatched: 13. CDR3 sequence reads: CASSGQKGAHRYGYTF. The CDR3 DNA follows: TGTGCCAGCAGCGGACAGAAGGGGGCGCATCGGTATGGCTACACCTTC.

V gene TRBV9 combines with J gene TRBJ1-2; D ambiguous. The germline CDR1 and CDR2 sequences are SGDLS and YYNGEE. The CDR3 contains 14 residues. V was pared by 4 bases and J by 7 bases, with 17 bases between. CDR3 sequence reads: CASSPGPGSGGYTF. The CDR3 DNA is TGTGCCAGCAGCCCCGGACCCGGCTCAGGTGGCTACACCTTC.

Note on this clone: This sample also contains other DNA sequences that code for the same CDR3. The J gene is TRBJ2-1, the V gene TRBV27; D is unresolved. The CDR3 extends over 13 amino acids. Germline CDR1 MNHEY, CDR2 SMNVEV (reference sequence). V lost 2 bases and J lost 1, with 3 bases in between. In nucleotides, the CDR3 is TGTGCCAGCAGTTTAAAGTCCTACAATGAGCAGTTCTTC. Translating gives CASSLKSYNEQFF.

This rearrangement joins TRBV27 to TRBJ2-5; perhaps TRBD1 as D (5 bases). From germline, CDR1 is MNHEY and CDR2 SMNVEV (reference sequence). Trimming shortened V by 5 bases and J by 3 bases, and 13 bases separated the two germline ends. The CDR3 loop spans 14 amino acids. CDR3 loop: CASSSLGVEETQYF. The CDR3 region has the DNA TGTGCCAGCAGTAGTTTAGGGGTGGAAGAGACCCAGTACTTC.

CDR3 sequence reads: CASSVGGRESYEQYF. The DNA of the CDR3 is TGTGCCAGCAGCGTAGGCGGGAGAGAGTCCTACGAGCAGTACTTC. The V call is TRBV9, the J call TRBJ2-7, with TRBD2 identical over 7 bases. Germline CDR1 reads SGDLS; CDR2 reads YYNGEE. CDR3 length: 15 amino acids. V shed 0 bases and J 1 base; nucleotides not matched to a gene: 4.

This sequence joins TRBV28 and TRBJ1-2; TRBD1 agrees at 9 bases. Germline V lookup: CDR1 MDHEN, CDR2 SYDVKM. Trimming cost V 5 bases and J 2 bases; bases outside gene matches: 3. This CDR3 comprises 14 residues. CDR3 in DNA: TGTGCCAGCAGTGGGGGACAGGGCAACTATGGCTACACCTTC. This codes for CASSGGQGNYGYTF.

The chain couples TRBV27 to TRBJ2-3, with 8 bases lining up with TRBD2. Germline V gives CDR1 MNHEY, CDR2 SMNVEV (reference sequence). Trimming took 1 base from V and 3 from J; bases not matched to a gene: 3. CDR3 length: 15 amino acids. The CDR3 loop is CASSLWAGGTDTQYF. The CDR3 nucleotides read TGTGCCAGCAGTTTATGGGCGGGAGGTACAGATACGCAGTATTTT.

The rearrangement joins TRBV11-2 to TRBJ2-6, with TRBD1 identical over 11 bases. The V gene's germline CDR1 is SGHAT and CDR2 FQNNGV. V shed 5 bases, J shed 2 bases, and the junction held 5 bases outside the gene matches. This CDR3 spans 17 amino acids. CDR3 in DNA: TGTGCCAGCAGCCCCGGACAGGGGGCGACTGGGGCCAACGTCCTGACTTTC. Translated: CASSPGQGATGANVLTF.

V usage is TRBV9 and J usage is TRBJ2-7, with TRBD1 identical over 10 bases. CDR1 and CDR2 (germline): SGDLS, YYNGEE. The trim removed 7 bases at V and 3 bases at J, leaving 7 bases unmatched. The CDR3 extends over 14 amino acids. The DNA of the CDR3 is TGTGCCAGCGGACCGGGACAGGGGTACTACGAGCAGTACTTC. Protein sequence: CASGPGQGYYEQYF.

The chain couples TRBV6-5 to TRBJ2-7, with D possibly being TRBD2 (6 bases). The CDR3 runs 15 residues. With 0 bases removed from V and 0 bases from J, the gap between germline ends came to 9 bases. Germline V lookup: CDR1 MNHEY, CDR2 SVGAGI. The chain's CDR3 is CASSYSQEGSYEQYF. The DNA for the CDR3 is TGTGCCAGCAGTTACTCGCAGGAGGGCTCCTACGAGCAGTACTTC.

To note about this clone: Other DNA variants within this sample encode the same CDR3. The V call is TRBV28, the J call TRBJ2-1; no definite D call. The CDR3 is 13 amino acids. Germline CDR1 MDHEN, CDR2 SYDVKM. The V end lost 2 bases, the J end lost 4 bases, and 6 bases lay between the germline ends. CDR3 amino acids: CASSLGVYNEQFF. CDR3 bases: TGTGCCAGCAGTTTAGGAGTTTACAATGAGCAGTTCTTC. Combining the CDR3 with reference TRBV28 and TRBJ2-1 gives the whole variable domain DVKVTQSSRYLVKRTGEKVFLECVQDMDHENMFWYRQDPGLGLRLIYFSYDVKMKEKGDIPEGYSVSREKKERFSLILESASTNQTSMYLCASSLGVYNEQFFGPGTRLTVL.

The chain is built from TRBV7-9 and TRBJ2-5; D might be TRBD1 (5 bases). CDR1 SEHNR and CDR2 FQNEAQ come from the germline V gene (reference sequence). The CDR3 totals 15 residues. The V end lost 5 bases, the J end lost 5 bases, and 18 bases lay between the germline ends. This CDR3 reads CASSLTSQPGETQYF. The DNA of the CDR3 is TGTGCCAGCAGCCTAACGTCCCAGCCAGGGGAGACCCAGTACTTC.

The chain uses TRBV27 and TRBJ1-2, with 9 bases fitting TRBD1. Trimming cost V 2 bases and J 8 bases; bases outside gene matches: 6. In germline, CDR1 is MNHEY, CDR2 SMNVEV (reference sequence). CDR3 length: 14 amino acids. The CDR3 is CASSLVQGAGGYTF. As DNA, the CDR3 is TGTGCCAGCAGTTTAGTACAGGGGGCAGGAGGCTACACCTTC.

The rearrangement uses TRBV9 and TRBJ2-7; maybe TRBD1 (5 bases). Deletions cut 0 bases from V and 7 bases from J, with 17 bases between. The CDR3 is made up of 15 amino acids. Germline-derived CDR1 and CDR2 are SGDLS and YYNGEE. The CDR3 sequence: CASSVDLDSREEQYF. CDR3 coding DNA: TGTGCCAGCAGCGTAGACCTAGACAGTCGCGAGGAGCAGTACTTC.

V gene TRBV11-2 combines with J gene TRBJ2-5; TRBD1 matches 9 bases. V lost 8 bases, J lost 0 bases, and 4 bases stayed unmatched. CDR3 length: 14 amino acids. CDR1 is SGHAT, CDR2 FQNNGV, per germline. In nucleotides, the CDR3 is TGTGCCAGCCGAGGGGACAGGGACCAAGAGACCCAGTACTTC. Protein: CASRGDRDQETQYF. Combining the CDR3 with reference TRBV11-2 and TRBJ2-5 gives the whole variable domain EAGVAQSPRYKIIEKRQSVAFWCNPISGHATLYWYQQILGQGPKLLIQFQNNGVVDDSQLPKDRFSAERLKGVDSTLKIQPAKLEDSAVYLCASRGDRDQETQYFGPGTRLLVL.

DNA for the CDR3: TGTGCCAGCAGCTTAGCCACAGGTACCACACAAGAGACCCAGTACTTC. Protein sequence: CASSLATGTTQETQYF. V usage is TRBV13 and J usage is TRBJ2-5, with D possibly matching TRBD1 (5 bases). Trimming shortened V by 1 base and J by 2 bases, and 14 bases separated the two germline ends. Germline CDR1 is PRHDT and CDR2 is FYEKMQ (reference sequence). The CDR3 is made up of 16 amino acids. Supplemented by reference TRBV13 and TRBJ2-5, the full variable domain reads AAGVIQSPRHLIKEKRETATLKCYPIPRHDTVYWYQQGPGQDPQFLISFYEKMQSDKGSIPDRFSAQQFSDYHSELNMSSLELGDSALYFCASSLATGTTQETQYFGPGTRLLVL.